Given below is one T cell receptor beta chain in context. These data originate in a study of blood T cell repertoires in COVID-19. The overall study: COVID-19 samples, acute and convalescent, were from the United States, Italy and Spain. Sample material is recorded as cDNA or gDNA derived from T cells, B-cell-depleted T cells, or PBMCs.

Trimming left V 8 bases short and J 4 bases short, with 17 bases between. The germline V gene has CDR1 ENHRY and CDR2 SYGVKD. The CDR3 is 14 amino acids. Original methodology: Scientists estimated how many nucleated cells there were by amplifying reference gene primers. TCRdb keeps only in-frame clones here, not all; method: immunoSEQ multiplex PCR. For V, J and clone size, that table is used; D and trimming come from the DNA. The sample lists about 150,000 clones; approximately 80% were seen once. Sequencing was performed on peripheral blood. This rearrangement joins TRBV10-3 to TRBJ1-1; D gene ambiguous. The TCR was taken from a human donor in a cohort sampled during active COVID-19. In nucleotides, the CDR3 is TGTGCCATCTCCCAAGAGACCCTAGGCACTGAAGCTTTCTTT. Protein: CAISQETLGTEAFF.